The 30 T cell receptor beta chains in this list originate from one sample, sequenced in a study of vaccination and CD4 T cells after COVID-19. The sample's treatment: approximately 10-day PBMC culture with coronavirus spike peptide pools or control peptides (ViraFEST assay). The Oncomine TCR Beta short-read assay was applied to DNA of cultured CD4+ T cells. TCRdb re-derived calls from the PCR reads in MiXCR, one entry per CDR3 protein. This sample has about 13,000 distinct CDR3 sequences, with under 80% found just once. No antigen has been identified for these receptors. The sequencing sample was made of CD4+ T cells from blood, cultured in vitro. These receptors came from a human donor who had recovered from COVID-19.

The chain carries TRBV30 and TRBJ2-2; no clear D. Deletions cut 3 bases from V and 0 bases from J, with 5 bases between. Per the germline V gene, CDR1 is GTSNPN and CDR2 is SVGIG (reference sequence). The CDR3 sequence is 13 residues long. Here the CDR3 DNA reads TGTGCCTGGAGGTGGACGAACACCGGGGAGCTGTTTTTT. Its translation is CAWRWTNTGELFF.

This chain joins TRBV11-3 and TRBJ2-7, with D maybe TRBD2 (6 bases). The CDR3 loop spans 14 amino acids. V shed 2 bases and J shed 2 bases, with 10 bases lying between them. Germline V CDR1 and CDR2: SGHNT, YENEEA. CDR3 sequence reads: CASSLSLAPYEQYF. The CDR3 DNA is TGTGCCAGCAGCTTATCGCTAGCGCCCTACGAGCAGTACTTC. Using reference TRBV11-3 and TRBJ2-7 for the parts outside the CDR3, the full variable domain is EAGVVQSPRYKIIEKKQPVAFWCNPISGHNTLYWYLQNLGQGPELLIRYENEEAVDDSQLPKDRFSAERLKGVDSTLKIQPAELGDSAVYLCASSLSLAPYEQYFGPGTRLTVT.

V and J are TRBV27 and TRBJ1-4, with 7 bases that match TRBD1. Trimming cost V 9 bases and J 10 bases; bases outside gene matches: 14. The germline gives CDR1 MNHEY, CDR2 SMNVEV (reference sequence). The CDR3 loop spans 14 amino acids. This chain's CDR3 is CARGCRDRGGKLFF. For the CDR3, the DNA is TGTGCCAGGGGATGCCGGGACAGAGGGGGAAAACTGTTTTTT. Supplemented by reference TRBV27 and TRBJ1-4, the full variable domain reads EAQVTQNPRYLITVTGKKLTVTCSQNMNHEYMSWYRQDPGLGLRQIYYSMNVEVTDKGDVPEGYKVSRKEKRNFPLILESPSPNQTSLYFCARGCRDRGGKLFFGSGTQLSVL.

V gene TRBV5-6 combines with J gene TRBJ1-1, with 8 positions matching TRBD1. The CDR3 spans 14 residues. Unmatched junction bases numbered 3, after V lost 4 bases and J lost 1 base. Germline lookup yields CDR1 SGHDT and CDR2 YYEEEE. The CDR3 coding sequence is TGTGCCAGCAGCCAAGACAGGGGGAACACTGAAGCTTTCTTT. Residues: CASSQDRGNTEAFF.

The chain is built from TRBV7-9 and TRBJ2-2; 7 bases match TRBD2. The CDR3 sequence is 13 residues long. The germline gives CDR1 SEHNR, CDR2 FQNEAQ (reference sequence). V lost 7 bases and J lost 5; bases outside the gene matches: 4. CDR3 nucleotide sequence: TGTGCCAGCATCCTGGGGGGGACCGGGGAGCTGTTTTTT. Amino acid sequence: CASILGGTGELFF.

This chain joins TRBV6-2 or TRBV6-3 and TRBJ2-1, with 14 bases fitting TRBD2. CDR3 length: 14 residues. Germline V lookup: CDR1 MNHEY, CDR2 SVGEGT. V gave up 6 bases and J gave up 7 bases; unmatched junction bases: 2. The CDR3 DNA is TGTGCCAGCAGGACTAGCGGGAGGGTAAATGAGCAGTTCTTC. Its protein is CASRTSGRVNEQFF.

The chain recombines TRBV19 with TRBJ2-2; D call uncertain. This CDR3 region has 12 residues. Per the germline V gene, CDR1 is LNHDA and CDR2 is SQIVND (reference sequence). The V and J ends lost 6 bases and 6 bases respectively, with 8 bases between them. The chain's CDR3 is CASRWPSGELFF. CDR3 in DNA: TGTGCCAGTAGGTGGCCGTCCGGGGAGCTGTTTTTT.

This sequence joins TRBV4-1 and TRBJ1-1; TRBD1 agrees at 8 bases. The CDR3 is 14 amino acids. V was pared by 4 bases and J by 8 bases, with 9 bases of the junction left unmatched. In germline, CDR1 is MGHRA, CDR2 YSYEKL. The CDR3 protein is CASSRPTGEREAFF. CDR3 bases: TGCGCCAGCAGCCGGCCGACAGGGGAACGAGAAGCTTTCTTT.

The chain employs TRBV30 and TRBJ2-7; 10 nucleotides agree with TRBD2. Germline CDR1 GTSNPN, CDR2 SVGIG (reference sequence). The V gene end was trimmed by 2 bases and the J gene end by 2 bases; junction bases not matched to a gene: 6. The CDR3 totals 15 residues. The CDR3 DNA follows: TGTGCCTGGAGTATAGGGCTAGCGGGGGCCTACGAGCAGTACTTC. Translating it yields CAWSIGLAGAYEQYF. The full variable domain, with the rest looked up from reference TRBV30 and TRBJ2-7, is SQTIHQWPATLVQPVGSPLSLECTVEGTSNPNLYWYRQAAGRGLQLLFYSVGIGQISSEVPQNLSASRPQDRQFILSSKKLLLSDSGFYLCAWSIGLAGAYEQYFGPGTRLTVT.

This chain uses TRBV12-3 or TRBV12-4 with TRBJ1-3, with unresolved D. The CDR3 runs to 15 residues. V dropped 4 bases and J dropped 4 bases, with 14 bases sitting between them. CDR3 loop: CASSSTHRWGNTIYF. CDR3 in DNA: TGTGCCAGCAGTTCTACCCATCGCTGGGGAAACACCATATATTTT.

The chain joins TRBV28 to TRBJ2-5; TRBD2 might be the D (7 bases). V gave up 1 base and J gave up 5 bases, with 17 bases separating them. This CDR3 is 16 amino acids long. CDR1 and CDR2 from the germline V gene are MDHEN and SYDVKM. The CDR3 bases are TGTGCCAGCAGTTTATATCCAGGGGTGACTAGCGAGACCCAGTACTTC. This codes for CASSLYPGVTSETQYF.

The J gene is TRBJ2-7, the V gene TRBV6-1; maybe TRBD2 (5 bases). V lost 7 bases and J lost 3, with 19 bases in between. Germline V gene sequence: CDR1 MNHNS, CDR2 SASEGT. The CDR3 has 15 amino acids. The DNA for the CDR3 is TGTGCCAGCATAGTAGGAGGTAACAAGTTCTACGAGCAGTACTTC. This translates into CASIVGGNKFYEQYF.

This clonotype ranks as large. V gene TRBV24-1 combines with J gene TRBJ1-2; D gene unclear. The CDR3 sequence is 14 residues long. In germline, CDR1 is KGHDR, CDR2 SFDVKD. V was pared by 0 bases and J by 2 bases, with 6 bases between. The CDR3 sequence is CATSDLGQNYGYTF. For the CDR3, the DNA is TGTGCCACCAGTGATTTGGGCCAAAACTATGGCTACACCTTC.

The rearrangement links TRBV7-2 to TRBJ2-2; D is possibly TRBD2 (5 bases). Germline values: CDR1 SGHTA, CDR2 FQGNSA. This CDR3 has 14 amino acids. Trimming stripped 5 bases from V and 5 bases from J, with 12 bases between. The chain's CDR3 is CASSLLGGTGELFF. The CDR3 DNA reads TGTGCCAGCAGCCTCCTCGGCGGGACCGGGGAGCTGTTTTTT.

There are a few counts of this clonotype. The rearrangement links TRBV6-2 or TRBV6-3 to TRBJ2-1; TRBD2 agrees at 7 bases. Losses at the gene ends were 7 bases for V and 9 bases for J; bases not matched to a gene: 9. Per germline, CDR1 MNHEY and CDR2 SVGEGT. The CDR3 sequence is 13 residues long. The chain's CDR3 is CASTRIAGVEQFF. For the CDR3, the DNA is TGTGCCAGCACACGAATTGCGGGGGTTGAGCAGTTCTTC.

The rearrangement joins TRBV10-3 to TRBJ2-3, with D possibly being TRBD2 (5 bases). Trimming removed 4 bases at V and 2 bases at J, with 13 bases between. The CDR3 consists of 15 residues. Germline loops: CDR1 ENHRY, CDR2 SYGVKD. CDR3 DNA sequence: TGTGCCATCAGTGGGGCCCAGAGGGACACAGATACGCAGTATTTT. Translated, it gives CAISGAQRDTDTQYF.

The rearrangement joins TRBV6-2 or TRBV6-3 to TRBJ2-1; 9 nucleotides match TRBD2. V gave up 6 bases and J gave up 4 bases; unmatched junction bases: 10. The CDR3 is made up of 16 amino acids. Germline values: CDR1 MNHEY, CDR2 SVGEGT. CDR3 protein: CASRGVTSGVYNEQFF. In nucleotides, the CDR3 is TGTGCCAGCAGGGGAGTGACTAGCGGCGTTTACAATGAGCAGTTCTTC.

This clonotype was counted only a few times. The chain joins TRBV6-2 or TRBV6-3 to TRBJ1-1, with D hard to call. The germline V and J ends were trimmed by 7 bases and 1 base, with 4 bases remaining between them. This CDR3 spans 11 amino acids. Germline V CDR1 and CDR2: MNHEY, SVGEGT. The CDR3, as DNA: TGTGCCAGCAAAAAGAACACTGAAGCTTTCTTT. It is translated as CASKKNTEAFF.

In this sample, this clonotype turned up a few times. The chain is built from TRBV19 and TRBJ1-1; no definite D call. V lost 1 base and J 5 bases, leaving 11 bases between the germline ends. The CDR3 has 14 amino acids. The V gene's germline CDR1 is LNHDA and CDR2 SQIVND (reference sequence). This CDR3 is CASSIGSGGTEAFF. CDR3 DNA: TGTGCCAGTAGTATAGGAAGTGGAGGGACTGAAGCTTTCTTT.

This clonotype has a handful of counts. The genes are TRBV7-9 and TRBJ1-2, with 11 bases lining up with TRBD1. The junction had 21 bases not matched to a gene; V was cut back by 4 bases and J by 5 bases. CDR1 is SEHNR, CDR2 FQNEAQ, per germline (reference sequence). The CDR3 runs 20 residues. The CDR3 loop reads CASSSAIRTGGAYNPYGYTF. In DNA, the CDR3 is TGTGCCAGCAGCTCAGCTATCCGGACAGGGGGCGCGTATAACCCATATGGCTACACCTTC.

The V call is TRBV7-2, the J call TRBJ2-7; no definite D call. Germline V gene sequence: CDR1 SGHTA, CDR2 FQGNSA. Trimming cost V 1 base and J 1 base, with 11 bases left between them. The CDR3 sequence is 15 residues long. The CDR3 protein is CASSLDRTVSYEQYF. In DNA form, the CDR3 reads TGTGCCAGCAGCTTAGATCGGACGGTATCCTACGAGCAGTACTTC.

V usage is TRBV19 and J usage is TRBJ2-4; no firm D call. The CDR3 consists of 14 residues. V was clipped by 1 base and J by 1 base, with 5 bases between them. From germline, CDR1 is LNHDA and CDR2 SQIVND (reference sequence). The CDR3 region is CASSIVGAKNIQYF. Written as DNA, the CDR3 is TGTGCCAGTAGTATAGTCGGGGCCAAAAACATTCAGTACTTC.

The chain carries TRBV5-1 and TRBJ2-2; 9 bases are shared with TRBD1. V lost 2 bases to trimming and J lost 4 bases; unmatched junction nucleotides: 3. The CDR3 spans 15 residues. Germline CDR1 reads SGHRS; CDR2 reads YFSETQ. The DNA of the CDR3 is TGCGCCAGCAGCTTTCGGACAGGGGCCACCGGGGAGCTGTTTTTT. It specifies CASSFRTGATGELFF.

This clonotype was detected a few times. No DNA is shown, since the ends of the CDR3 on it are uncertain; the CDR3 is the one TCRdb lists. The rearrangement uses TRBV6-1 and TRBJ2-2; the D call in the table, TRBD1, was not verified against the DNA. Per the germline V gene, CDR1 is MNHNS and CDR2 is SASEGT. The CDR3 is made up of 15 amino acids, end residues included. CDR3: CASILGGTSTGELFF.

This clonotype occurred once. In DNA form, the CDR3 reads TGTGCCAGCAGGCTTTCCAATCAGCCCCAGCATTTT. It codes for CASRLSNQPQHF. The chain couples TRBV28 to TRBJ1-5; no reliable D call. This CDR3 has 12 amino acids. V was cut by 6 bases and J by 3 bases, with 6 bases left in between. The germline CDR1 and CDR2 sequences are MDHEN and SYDVKM.

The CDR3 bases are TGCAGTGCTAGGCCGGGGCATTTGAACACTGAAGCTTTCTTT. Its protein is CSARPGHLNTEAFF. The chain combines TRBV20-1 with TRBJ1-1; tentatively, D is TRBD1 (5 bases). Germline loops: CDR1 DFQATT, CDR2 SNEGSKA (reference sequence). V was trimmed by 3 bases and J by 0 bases, leaving 11 bases between them. This CDR3 region has 14 residues.

The V call is TRBV6-2 or TRBV6-3, the J call TRBJ2-1; TRBD2 matches 8 bases. This CDR3 comprises 17 residues. Germline V gives CDR1 MNHEY, CDR2 SVGEGT. The V gene end was trimmed by 0 bases and the J gene end by 2 bases; junction bases not matched to a gene: 6. The CDR3 DNA is TGTGCCAGCAGTTACTCCCCGGGAGGGTTAACCTACAATGAGCAGTTCTTC. It translates to CASSYSPGGLTYNEQFF.

The chain uses TRBV29-1 and TRBJ2-2; TRBD2 matches 13 bases. Germline-derived CDR1 and CDR2 are SQVTM and ANQGSEA. V trimming: 2 bases; J trimming: 6 bases; junction bases outside the gene matches: 3. The CDR3 covers 15 residues. CDR3 DNA sequence: TGCAGCGTTGAAACTAGCGGGGGGGTACCCGGGGAGCTGTTTTTT. It specifies CSVETSGGVPGELFF.

The chain links TRBV6-5 to TRBJ2-5; 9 bases fit TRBD1. The CDR3 loop spans 15 amino acids. The germline gives CDR1 MNHEY, CDR2 SVGAGI. Trimming cost V 2 bases and J 5 bases; bases outside gene matches: 6. CDR3 protein: CASSYQGQGTETQYF. The CDR3 region has the DNA TGTGCCAGCAGTTACCAGGGACAGGGAACTGAGACCCAGTACTTC.

The chain uses TRBV20-1 and TRBJ2-5, with D perhaps TRBD1 (8 bases). Trimming removed 6 bases at V and 5 bases at J, with 16 bases between. The CDR3 has 13 amino acids. Germline CDR1 and CDR2: DFQATT and SNEGSKA (reference sequence). In DNA, the CDR3 is TGCAGTGCGTACAGGGGGGAGGGGGAGACCCAGTACTTC. Its translation is CSAYRGEGETQYF.